This T cell receptor (beta chain) was sequenced during a study of cytomegalovirus exposure and HLA in healthy donors. Study in general: Out of fewer than 500 genotyped donors, about 80% belonged to the Caucasian-associated ancestry cluster.

The study ran its PCR with 60 Vbeta and 13 Jbeta primers. The protocol was immunoSEQ multiplex PCR, while the TCRdb copy is restricted to in-frame clones and leaves out a portion. The repertoire consists of 100,000 to 150,000 clones, with 15% occurring once and the leading ten covering 1.9%. V lost 5 bases to trimming and J lost 8 bases, with 17 bases between them. The CDR3 consists of 14 residues. Germline assignment: CDR1 SGHVS and CDR2 FQNEAQ. The receptor was isolated from a woman in her late teens or twenties in good health and CMV-seronegative. Sequences were obtained from PBMCs. The chain carries TRBV7-8 and TRBJ2-3; maybe TRBD2 (6 bases). The CDR3 sequence: CASSPGRGAATQYF. In DNA, the CDR3 is TGTGCCAGCAGCCCGGGGCGGGGCGCGGCTACGCAGTATTTT.